A single sample is the source of the 15 T cell receptor beta chains below, sequenced in a study of blood T cell repertoires in COVID-19. Sequencing used immunoSEQ multiplex PCR; TCRdb keeps in-frame clones, though not all of them. The sample has some 130,000 clones, more than 75% seen once. What was sequenced was peripheral blood. Every receptor here comes from a man aged 55 to 69 with COVID-19, enrolled during active disease.

The chain recombines TRBV24-1 with TRBJ2-3, with a weak D call TRBD2 (5 bases). Germline lookup yields CDR1 KGHDR and CDR2 SFDVKD. The CDR3 has 14 residues. Trimming shortened V by 4 bases and J by 4 bases, and 11 bases separated the two germline ends. This chain's CDR3 is CATSDTRGADTQYF. As DNA, the CDR3 is TGTGCCACCAGTGACACCCGGGGTGCAGATACGCAGTATTTT.

The V gene is TRBV10-3, the J gene TRBJ2-2; tentatively, D is TRBD1 (5 bases). The V gene's germline CDR1 is ENHRY and CDR2 SYGVKD. Trimming cost V 2 bases and J 0 bases, with 10 bases left between them. This CDR3 is 16 amino acids long. CDR3 amino acids: CAISERGFANTGELFF. CDR3 nucleotides: TGTGCCATCAGTGAGAGGGGATTCGCGAACACCGGGGAGCTGTTTTTT.

This chain connects TRBV4-3 to TRBJ2-7, with a possible D match to TRBD2 (6 bases). CDR1 is LGHNA and CDR2 is YSLEER in the germline V gene. Trimming stripped 2 bases from V and 3 bases from J, with 17 bases between. The CDR3 is made up of 16 amino acids. The CDR3 region has the DNA TGCGCCAGCAGCCAACAACTGACGGAGGGGATCTACGAGCAGTACTTC. This translates into CASSQQLTEGIYEQYF.

This chain links TRBV10-2 with TRBJ2-7, with TRBD1 matching 8 bases. The CDR3 covers 12 residues. V lost 8 bases and J lost 5; bases outside the gene matches: 5. Germline assignment: CDR1 WSHSY and CDR2 SAAADI. The CDR3 DNA follows: TGCGCCAGCGGCAGGGGGCCCAACGAGCAGTACTTC. As protein: CASGRGPNEQYF.

In this sample, this clone turned up once. The gene calls are TRBV19 and TRBJ1-4, with a tentative D call TRBD1 (6 bases). This CDR3 is 15 amino acids long. Germline CDR1 reads LNHDA; CDR2 reads SQIVND (reference sequence). V gave up 5 bases and J gave up 5 bases, with 15 bases separating them. CDR3 amino acids: CASSPLDSYNEKLFF. The CDR3 coding sequence is TGTGCCAGTAGTCCCCTGGACAGCTACAATGAAAAACTGTTTTTT.

The V call is TRBV7-8, the J call TRBJ1-2; perhaps TRBD1 as D (6 bases). In germline, CDR1 is SGHVS, CDR2 FQNEAQ. This CDR3 region has 14 residues. The germline V and J ends were trimmed by 4 bases and 3 bases, with 12 bases remaining between them. Written as DNA, the CDR3 is TGTGCCAGCAGCTCCCGGGACACCTACTATGGCTACACCTTC. Its translation: CASSSRDTYYGYTF.

This chain uses TRBV4-2 with TRBJ2-1, with a weak D call TRBD2 (5 bases). V lost 2 bases and J 6 bases, leaving 11 bases between the germline ends. The germline CDR1 and CDR2 sequences are LGHNA and YNFKEQ. This CDR3 spans 14 amino acids. In DNA, the CDR3 is TGTGCCAGCAGCCAACCTCCTAGCCCCAATGAGCAGTTCTTC. The encoded protein is CASSQPPSPNEQFF.

The V gene is TRBV24-1, the J gene TRBJ1-2, with a weak D call TRBD1 (5 bases). Germline lookup yields CDR1 KGHDR and CDR2 SFDVKD. This CDR3 spans 13 amino acids. The V end was cut by 7 bases, the J end by 6 bases, with 14 bases between. The CDR3, as DNA: TGTGCCACCAGCCCCTCCGGGGGGAATGGCTACACCTTC. Encoded protein: CATSPSGGNGYTF.

The V and J genes are TRBV7-3 and TRBJ2-5; tentative D call: TRBD1 (6 bases). V was trimmed by 4 bases and J by 5 bases, leaving 11 bases between them. Germline V CDR1 and CDR2: SGHTA, FQGTGA. CDR3 length: 13 residues. The DNA of the CDR3 is TGTGCCAGCAGCTCAGGGGCCGAGGAGACCCAGTACTTC. Translating gives CASSSGAEETQYF.

The chain carries TRBV2 and TRBJ2-1, with 7 bases matching TRBD2. Germline lookup yields CDR1 SNHLY and CDR2 FYNNEI. Germline trimming cut 4 bases from V and 4 bases from J; bases unmatched to any gene: 7. The CDR3 has 15 residues. CDR3 in DNA: TGTGCCAGCAGTGGAAGGCGGGAGTATTACAATGAGCAGTTCTTC. Amino acid sequence: CASSGRREYYNEQFF.

The chain has TRBV7-9 and TRBJ2-3, with D perhaps TRBD1 (6 bases). The V gene's germline CDR1 is SEHNR and CDR2 FQNEAQ (reference sequence). CDR3 length: 14 amino acids. The V end was cut by 1 base, the J end by 4 bases, with 9 bases between. Written as DNA, the CDR3 is TGTGCCAGCAGCTTAGGGACAGTATCAGATACGCAGTATTTT. It translates to CASSLGTVSDTQYF.

The gene calls are TRBV3-1 (or the pseudogene TRBV3-2) and TRBJ1-2, with 8 bases aligning to TRBD1. The CDR3 consists of 12 residues. V shed 4 bases, J shed 8 bases, and the junction held 3 bases outside the gene matches. The germline CDR1 and CDR2 sequences are LGHDT and YNNKEL (reference sequence). The DNA of the CDR3 is TGTGCCAGCAGCCCACAGGGGGACGGCTACACCTTC. Its protein product is CASSPQGDGYTF.

The chain joins TRBV5-1 to TRBJ1-1; D not certain. The V gene lost 7 bases and the J gene lost 4 bases, with 14 bases spanning the gap. Looked up from germline, CDR1 is SGHRS and CDR2 is YFSETQ. CDR3 length: 13 residues. The CDR3: CASGEDGSTEAFF. The CDR3 DNA sequence: TGCGCCAGCGGGGAGGATGGGAGCACTGAAGCTTTCTTT.

This clone was recorded a few times. The chain joins TRBV10-2 to TRBJ1-1; D remains ambiguous. Germline V gives CDR1 WSHSY, CDR2 SAAADI. The CDR3 has 13 amino acids. V dropped 5 bases and J dropped 0 bases, with 7 bases sitting between them. CDR3 in DNA: TGCGCCAGCAGTTTGACACTGAACACTGAAGCTTTCTTT. Translated, it gives CASSLTLNTEAFF.

The rearrangement uses TRBV13 and TRBJ1-3; D is perhaps TRBD1 (5 bases). This CDR3 region has 14 residues. V lost 5 bases, J lost 0 bases, and 8 bases lay in between. Germline values: CDR1 PRHDT, CDR2 FYEKMQ (reference sequence). The CDR3 spells CASSPRDSGNTIYF. In DNA form, the CDR3 reads TGTGCCAGCAGCCCCAGGGACTCTGGAAACACCATATATTTT. The variable domain in full, completed from reference TRBV13 and TRBJ1-3, reads AAGVIQSPRHLIKEKRETATLKCYPIPRHDTVYWYQQGPGQDPQFLISFYEKMQSDKGSIPDRFSAQQFSDYHSELNMSSLELGDSALYFCASSPRDSGNTIYFGEGSWLTVV.